What follows describes a single T cell receptor beta chain. Libraries were prepared by immunoSEQ multiplex PCR; TCRdb keeps only in-frame clonotypes and omits some of them. The table includes around 220,000 clones, roughly four fifths detected once. Losses at the gene ends were 4 bases for V and 4 bases for J; bases not matched to a gene: 4. This CDR3 region has 15 residues. CDR1 is SGHRS, CDR2 YFSETQ, per germline. The data originate from a study of blood T cell repertoires in COVID-19. Study context: There were acute and convalescent COVID-19 samples, and they came from the United States, Italy and Spain.

This TCR came from an elderly woman with COVID-19, enrolled during active disease. Sequencing input: peripheral blood. This chain joins TRBV5-1 and TRBJ2-1; 11 bases fit TRBD2. The CDR3 sequence is CASSHSGGEYNEQFF. CDR3 nucleotide sequence: TGCGCCAGCAGCCATAGCGGGGGGGAATACAATGAGCAGTTCTTC.